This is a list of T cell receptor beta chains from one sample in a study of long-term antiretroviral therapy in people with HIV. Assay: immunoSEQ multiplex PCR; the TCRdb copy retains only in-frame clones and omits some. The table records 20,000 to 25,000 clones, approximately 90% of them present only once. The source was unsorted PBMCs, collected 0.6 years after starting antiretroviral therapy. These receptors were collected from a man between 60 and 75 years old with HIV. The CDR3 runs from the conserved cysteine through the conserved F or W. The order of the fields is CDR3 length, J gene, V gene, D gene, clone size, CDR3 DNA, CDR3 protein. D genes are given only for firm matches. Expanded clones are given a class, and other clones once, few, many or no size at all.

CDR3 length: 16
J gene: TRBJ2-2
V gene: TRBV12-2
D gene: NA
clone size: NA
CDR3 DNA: TGTGCAAGTCGCTTAGCCCTTCGAGAGAACACCGGGGAGCTGTTTTTT
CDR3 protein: CASRLALRENTGELFF

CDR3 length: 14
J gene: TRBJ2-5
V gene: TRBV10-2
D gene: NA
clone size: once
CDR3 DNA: TGCGCCAGCACTCCCACCTCCTTCCAAGAGACCCAGTACTTC
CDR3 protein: CASTPTSFQETQYF

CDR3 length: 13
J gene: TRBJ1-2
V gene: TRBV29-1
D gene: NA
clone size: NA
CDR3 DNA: TGCAGCGTGGGGACCGGAGCCCGCTATGGCTACACCTTC
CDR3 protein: CSVGTGARYGYTF

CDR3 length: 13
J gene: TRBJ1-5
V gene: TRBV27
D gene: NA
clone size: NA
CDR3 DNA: TGTGCCAGCACTAACGGGCCGGGGGGGCCCCAGCATTTT
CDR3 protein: CASTNGPGGPQHF

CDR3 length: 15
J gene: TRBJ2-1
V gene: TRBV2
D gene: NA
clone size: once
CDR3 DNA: TGTGCCAGCAGTGAAGAAGCTGGCTCCTACAATGAGCAGTTCTTC
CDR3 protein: CASSEEAGSYNEQFF

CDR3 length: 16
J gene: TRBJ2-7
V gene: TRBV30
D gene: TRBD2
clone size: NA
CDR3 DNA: TGTGCCTGGAGAGGGACTAGCGGGGGGGTTCTCTACGAGCAGTACTTC
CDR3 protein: CAWRGTSGGVLYEQYF

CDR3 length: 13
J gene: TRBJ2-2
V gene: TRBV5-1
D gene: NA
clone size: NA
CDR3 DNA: TGCGCCAGCAGCTCTGGACAATCCGGGGAGCTGTTTTTT
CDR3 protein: CASSSGQSGELFF

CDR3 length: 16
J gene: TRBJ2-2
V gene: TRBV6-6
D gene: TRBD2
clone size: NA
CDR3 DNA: TGTGCCAGCAGGCGGACTAGCGGGGGAGACACCGGGGAGCTGTTTTTT
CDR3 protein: CASRRTSGGDTGELFF

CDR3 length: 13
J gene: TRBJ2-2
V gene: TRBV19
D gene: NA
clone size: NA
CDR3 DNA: TGTGCCAGTAAGACTGCGGACACCGGGGAGCTGTTTTTT
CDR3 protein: CASKTADTGELFF

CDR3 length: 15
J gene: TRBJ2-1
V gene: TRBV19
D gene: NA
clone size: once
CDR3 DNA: TGTGCCAGTTCCGAGGCCGTTGGATCCTACAATGAGCAGTTCTTC
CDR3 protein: CASSEAVGSYNEQFF

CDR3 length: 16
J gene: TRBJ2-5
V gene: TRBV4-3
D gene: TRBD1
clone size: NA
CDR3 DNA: TGCGCCAGCAGTCCCACCGGGACAGACCAGGGAGAGACCCAGTACTTC
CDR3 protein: CASSPTGTDQGETQYF

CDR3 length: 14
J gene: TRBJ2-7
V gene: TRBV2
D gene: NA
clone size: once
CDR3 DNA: TGTGCCAGCAGTCGGACCGAGAGCTCCTACGAGCAGTACTTC
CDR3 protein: CASSRTESSYEQYF

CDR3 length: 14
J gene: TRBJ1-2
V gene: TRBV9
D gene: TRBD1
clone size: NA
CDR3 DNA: TGTGCCAGCAGCGTGGGACAGGGTTCCTATGGCTACACCTTC
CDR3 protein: CASSVGQGSYGYTF

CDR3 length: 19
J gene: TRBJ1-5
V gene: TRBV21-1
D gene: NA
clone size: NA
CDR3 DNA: TGTGCCAGCAGCAAAGCGGGGAAGAAAGCTACTAATTTTCGTCAGCCCCAGCATTTT
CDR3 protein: CASSKAGKKATNFRQPQHF

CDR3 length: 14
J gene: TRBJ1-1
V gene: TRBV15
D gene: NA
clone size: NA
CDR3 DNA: TGTGCCACCAGCAGTAGGACAAGGGGCACTGAAGCTTTCTTT
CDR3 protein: CATSSRTRGTEAFF

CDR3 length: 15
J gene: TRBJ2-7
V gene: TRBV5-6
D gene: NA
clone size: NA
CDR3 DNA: TGTGCCAGCAGCTTGGTGGGGAGTAGTTCCTACGAGCAGTACTTC
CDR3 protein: CASSLVGSSSYEQYF

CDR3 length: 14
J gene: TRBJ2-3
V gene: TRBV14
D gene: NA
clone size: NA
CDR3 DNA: TGTGCCAGCAGCCAACCCGGGAACACAGATACGCAGTATTTT
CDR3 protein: CASSQPGNTDTQYF

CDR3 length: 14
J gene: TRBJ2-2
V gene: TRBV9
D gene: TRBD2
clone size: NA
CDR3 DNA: TGTGCCAGCAGTCCTAGCGGGAACACCGGGGAGCTGTTTTTT
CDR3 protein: CASSPSGNTGELFF